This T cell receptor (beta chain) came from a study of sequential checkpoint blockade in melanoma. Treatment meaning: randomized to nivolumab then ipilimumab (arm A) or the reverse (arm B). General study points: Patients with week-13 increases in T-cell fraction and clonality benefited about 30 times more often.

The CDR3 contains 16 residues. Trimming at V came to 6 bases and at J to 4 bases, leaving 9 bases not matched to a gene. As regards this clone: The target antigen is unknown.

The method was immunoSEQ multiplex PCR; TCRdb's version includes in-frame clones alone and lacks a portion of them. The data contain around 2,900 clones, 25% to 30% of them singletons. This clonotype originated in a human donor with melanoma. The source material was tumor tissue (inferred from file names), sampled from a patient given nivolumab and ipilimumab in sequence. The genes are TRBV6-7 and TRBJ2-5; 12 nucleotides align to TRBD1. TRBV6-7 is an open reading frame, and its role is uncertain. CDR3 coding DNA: TGTGCCAGCAGCCTCTCGGGGACAGGGGGCGGAGAGACCCAGTACTTC. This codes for CASSLSGTGGGETQYF.